Each of the 18 T cell receptor beta chains below was sequenced from the same sample in a study of blood T cells in healthy people across ages. PCR was performed a second time for about 7 to 12 cycles using a sample-barcoded 5' primer and a J-beta primer mix. TCRdb re-analysed the 5' RACE reads in MiXCR, keeping a single row per CDR3 protein. Of about 1.6 million distinct CDR3 sequences listed, about 31% are singletons. Sample: blood. These receptor sequences come from a woman between 25 and 40 years old in good health.

This clonotype was counted many times. The gene calls are TRBV3-1 and TRBJ2-5; D is undetermined. Germline values: CDR1 LGHDT, CDR2 YNNKEL (reference sequence). Trimming shortened V by 4 bases and J by 1 base, and 13 bases separated the two germline ends. This CDR3 contains 15 residues. CDR3 sequence (DNA): TGTGCCAGCAGCCTCTCTCCCGGTACCCAAGAGACCCAGTACTTC. Translated: CASSLSPGTQETQYF.

V and J are TRBV20-1 and TRBJ2-3, with unresolved D. V shed 6 bases and J shed 2 bases, with 18 bases lying between them. The V gene's germline CDR1 is DFQATT and CDR2 SNEGSKA (reference sequence). The CDR3 extends over 15 amino acids. CDR3 amino acids: CSAEDDLVPTDTQYF. The CDR3 DNA reads as TGCAGTGCCGAGGATGATCTAGTCCCCACAGATACGCAGTATTTT.

This clonotype has only a few counts. V and J are TRBV4-1 and TRBJ2-5; TRBD2 aligns across 10 bases. Germline V CDR1 and CDR2: MGHRA, YSYEKL. With V trimmed by 4 bases and J by 1 base, 12 bases remained unmatched. The CDR3 is 18 residues long. As DNA, the CDR3 is TGCGCCAGCAGCCGGTTGCTAGCGGGGGCCCGGGTCCAAGAGACCCAGTACTTC. This codes for CASSRLLAGARVQETQYF.

The gene calls are TRBV15 and TRBJ1-2; the D gene is possibly TRBD1 (5 bases). The CDR3 is 15 residues long. CDR1 is LNHNV and CDR2 is YYDKDF in the germline V gene (reference sequence). Trimming stripped 6 bases from V and 1 base from J, with 15 bases between. The CDR3 DNA sequence: TGTGCCACCAGGAACGACAGAAAGAATAACTATGGCTACACCTTC. It codes for CATRNDRKNNYGYTF.

With regard to this clonotype: One end of the junction varies from germline; a read error may be responsible. The gene calls are TRBV20-1 and TRBJ1-2; 7 bases are a match to TRBD1. The CDR3 runs 17 residues. CDR1 is DFQATT and CDR2 is SNEGSKA in the germline V gene (reference sequence). For the CDR3, the DNA is TGCAGTGCTAGAGGCCTCAGGGGGGGGGCCTACGAATATGACTACACCTTC. Encoded protein: CSARGLRGGAYEYDYTF.

This clonotype has just a few counts. The chain has TRBV25-1 and TRBJ2-6, with 7 bases identical to TRBD1. Unmatched junction bases numbered 10, after V lost 4 bases and J lost 1 base. The germline V gene has CDR1 MGHDK and CDR2 SYGVNS. The CDR3 runs 18 residues. CDR3 in amino acids: CASSARPGQPSGANVLTF. The DNA of the CDR3 is TGTGCCAGCAGTGCCCGTCCGGGACAGCCTTCTGGGGCCAACGTCCTGACTTTC.

This clonotype occurred a few times. V gene TRBV20-1 combines with J gene TRBJ2-3; 13 nucleotides align to TRBD2. The germline V gene has CDR1 DFQATT and CDR2 SNEGSKA (reference sequence). V shed 3 bases and J 6 bases; nucleotides not matched to a gene: 6. The CDR3 is 15 amino acids. The CDR3 coding sequence is TGCAGTGCTAGTCGAACTAGCGGGGGGGCGGATACGCAGTATTTT. It is translated as CSASRTSGGADTQYF.

The chain joins TRBV29-1 to TRBJ2-7; 9 nucleotides match TRBD1. From germline, CDR1 is SQVTM and CDR2 ANQGSEA. The CDR3 has 13 amino acids. The trim removed 6 bases at V and 9 bases at J, leaving 12 bases unmatched. The CDR3 sequence: CSVPGTGRELQYF. The CDR3 coding sequence is TGCAGCGTACCCGGGACAGGGAGGGAGCTGCAGTACTTC.

This clonotype was counted many times. The chain joins TRBV12-3 or TRBV12-4 to TRBJ2-7, with a possible D match to TRBD1 (6 bases). With 5 bases removed from V and 7 bases from J, the gap between germline ends came to 15 bases. The CDR3 is 13 amino acids. The CDR3 bases are TGTGCCAGCAGTCCCCCGTGGGGGCGGGAGCAGTACTTC. Protein: CASSPPWGREQYF.

This clonotype has more than one count but fewer than ten. The chain uses TRBV11-2 and TRBJ2-1; 8 bases match TRBD1. Germline-derived CDR1 and CDR2 are SGHAT and FQNNGV. There are 13 residues in the CDR3. Unmatched junction bases numbered 8, after V lost 4 bases and J lost 12 bases. In nucleotides, the CDR3 is TGTGCCAGCAGCTACAAATCAGGGACAGGGCAGTTCTTC. Protein: CASSYKSGTGQFF.

Concerning this clonotype: The junction shows a germline mismatch at one end, possibly a read error. The DNA of the CDR3 is TGTGCCAGCAGCCTAGCGGGAGGGACCGTGTACAATGAGCAGTTCTTC. This gives the protein CASSLAGGTVYNEQFF. The chain is built from TRBV7-9 and TRBJ2-1, with 12 positions matching TRBD2. Germline V gene data show CDR1 as SEHNR and CDR2 as FQNEAQ (reference sequence). This CDR3 comprises 16 residues.

Worth noting for this clonotype: Germline is not matched at one junction end, which may reflect a read error. CDR3 DNA: TGTGCCACCAGCAGAGATGGAGACAGAGAAGATTATGGCCACACCTTC. This encodes CATSRDGDREDYGHTF. The genes are TRBV15 and TRBJ1-2; D is perhaps TRBD1 (5 bases). CDR3 length: 16 amino acids. Germline lookup yields CDR1 LNHNV and CDR2 YYDKDF (reference sequence). Full variable domain (rest looked up from reference TRBV15 and TRBJ1-2): DAMVIQNPRYQVTQFGKPVTLSCSQTLNHNVMYWYQQKSSQAPKLLFHYYDKDFNNEADTPDNFQSRRPNTSFCFLDIRSPGLGDTAMYLCATSRDGDREDYGHTFGSGTRLTVV.

This clonotype has a handful of counts. The rearrangement uses TRBV7-9 and TRBJ2-5; possibly TRBD2 for D (6 bases). Trimming stripped 5 bases from V and 5 bases from J, with 12 bases between. The CDR3 is 13 residues long. The germline V gene encodes CDR1 SEHNR and CDR2 FQNEAQ (reference sequence). CDR3 nucleotides: TGTGCCAGCAGCACCCGGGGGACCGAGACCCAGTACTTC. It specifies CASSTRGTETQYF.

The CDR3 loop is CASSAGTGGIYTF. For the CDR3, the DNA is TGTGCCAGCAGCGCAGGGACAGGGGGCATTTACACCTTC. The rearrangement uses TRBV9 and TRBJ1-2, with 12 bases that match TRBD1. Germline CDR1 reads SGDLS; CDR2 reads YYNGEE. The CDR3 is made up of 13 amino acids. Germline trimming cut 3 bases from V and 11 bases from J; bases unmatched to any gene: 5.

This clonotype appeared a few times. The V gene is TRBV27, the J gene TRBJ1-1; no clear D. Germline V lookup: CDR1 MNHEY, CDR2 SMNVEV (reference sequence). The CDR3 is 14 amino acids. V was clipped by 4 bases and J by 1 base, with 10 bases between them. In nucleotides, the CDR3 is TGTGCCAGCAGTTGGGAGGGCCGGAACACTGAAGCTTTCTTT. It codes for CASSWEGRNTEAFF.

In this sample, this clonotype turned up a few times. The chain uses TRBV3-1 and TRBJ1-1; D is undetermined. The germline V and J ends were trimmed by 4 bases and 1 base, with 16 bases remaining between them. In germline, CDR1 is LGHDT, CDR2 YNNKEL (reference sequence). The CDR3 totals 16 residues. The CDR3 here is CASSRPGAVWNTEAFF. The DNA of the CDR3 is TGTGCCAGCAGCCGTCCGGGAGCGGTTTGGAACACTGAAGCTTTCTTT.

A word on this clonotype: Being one base from a much bigger clone, this may be a read error. The rearrangement joins TRBV4-2 to TRBJ2-7; no clear D gene. The CDR3 sequence is 14 residues long. The V and J ends lost 4 bases and 3 bases respectively, with 13 bases between them. Germline V gene data show CDR1 as LGHNA and CDR2 as YNFKEQ. The CDR3 sequence is CASSRDTVSYEQYF. The DNA of the CDR3 is TGTGCCAGCAGCCGAGATACTGTCAGCTACGAGCAGTACTTC.

The chain combines TRBV20-1 with TRBJ2-7; D remains ambiguous. V shed 5 bases and J shed 1 base, with 21 bases lying between them. The CDR3 consists of 16 residues. Germline CDR1 reads DFQATT; CDR2 reads SNEGSKA (reference sequence). Written as DNA, the CDR3 is TGCAGTGCTGTACTCTCCCCAGTGGTAGTATCCTACGAGCAGTACTTC. This codes for CSAVLSPVVVSYEQYF.